This record concerns one TCR beta chain sequence. Antigen unknown. Any patient presenting with uncontrolled infection, other autoimmune disease, pregnancy or lactation was left out. Every diagnosis used clinical symptoms, serum thyroxine and TRAb, thyroid ultrasound and orbital computed tomography. The sample is drawn from a study of T cells in Graves' hyperthyroidism and ophthalmopathy. Study results and caveats: Progression to ophthalmopathy was predicted a median of 6.5 months early.

RNA transcripts were the template for amplifying TCR beta CDR3 regions. During a first-round RT-PCR of the TCR CDR3, the HTBI primer set was used. MiXCR was run by TCRdb on the multiplex PCR reads, yielding one entry per CDR3 protein. The sample lists some 760,000 distinct CDR3 sequences; less than 15% were seen once. Germline V gene data show CDR1 as MNHNS and CDR2 as SASEGT. This CDR3 region has 15 residues. V dropped 1 base and J dropped 5 bases, with 14 bases sitting between them. Sequenced: blood. This receptor was obtained from a woman in her late teens or twenties with Graves' hyperthyroidism. The V gene is TRBV6-1, the J gene TRBJ1-1, with D tentatively TRBD1 (6 bases). The CDR3 sequence: CASSEVVTGRTEAFF. CDR3 nucleotides: TGTGCCAGCAGTGAAGTAGTAACAGGGCGGACTGAAGCTTTCTTT.